The next 13 T cell receptor beta chains were all read from a single sample in a study of metastatic and nonmetastatic thyroid tumors. Each patient came to thyroid surgery without any prior treatment (of any kind). With MiXCR, TCRdb called clones anew from the PCR reads. The sample holds 25,000 to 35,000 clones, approximately 11% seen once. Sequenced sample: blood. The receptors stem from a female donor with papillary thyroid cancer or a benign thyroid nodule (not recorded which). Some clones in this sample may be carry-over from other donors' samples.

The chain couples TRBV6-5 to TRBJ2-7, with TRBD2 identical over 12 bases. The CDR3 covers 18 residues. The J segment lost 3 bases and the V segment lost 2 bases, leaving 11 bases of the junction unmatched. Per the germline V gene, CDR1 is MNHEY and CDR2 is SVGAGI. The CDR3 bases are TGTGCCAGCAGTTACCCCGAAGCTAGCGGGAGGGCCATCTACGAGCAGTACTTC. It yields the protein CASSYPEASGRAIYEQYF.

The genes are TRBV27 and TRBJ2-1, with 12 bases lining up with TRBD2. V lost 5 bases, J lost 7 bases, and 9 bases stayed unmatched. CDR1 is MNHEY and CDR2 is SMNVEV in the germline V gene (reference sequence). The CDR3 has 16 amino acids. The CDR3, as DNA: TGTGCCAGCAGTCACCGACTAGCGGGAGCCGTAAATGAGCAGTTCTTC. It translates to CASSHRLAGAVNEQFF.

This clone was found many times. The chain combines TRBV19 with TRBJ2-7; no definite D call. The CDR3 covers 14 residues. Trimming removed 3 bases from V and 2 bases from J, with 11 bases in between. Germline CDR1 LNHDA, CDR2 SQIVND (reference sequence). The DNA of the CDR3 is TGTGCCAGTAGTATTCTGGGAAGCCCCTACGAGCAGTACTTC. It codes for CASSILGSPYEQYF. The full variable domain, in which reference TRBV19 and TRBJ2-7 provide the parts outside the CDR3, is DGGITQSPKYLFRKEGQNVTLSCEQNLNHDAMYWYRQDPGQGLRLIYYSQIVNDFQKGDIAEGYSVSREKKESFPLTVTSAQKNPTAFYLCASSILGSPYEQYFGPGTRLTVT.

A few counts support this clone. The genes are TRBV7-8 and TRBJ2-3, with 7 nucleotides matching TRBD2. The CDR3 has 14 residues. Trimming cost V 5 bases and J 6 bases; bases outside gene matches: 8. Germline V gene sequence: CDR1 SGHVS, CDR2 FQNEAQ. In DNA form, the CDR3 reads TGTGCCAGCAGCCCTCGGACTAGGCCCGATACGCAGTATTTT. Its protein product is CASSPRTRPDTQYF.

This chain uses TRBV20-1 with TRBJ2-7, with 7 bases identical to TRBD1. CDR1 is DFQATT, CDR2 SNEGSKA, per germline (reference sequence). The CDR3 totals 14 residues. After removal of 2 bases from V and 5 bases from J, the junction contained 9 bases not matched to a gene. CDR3 residues: CSARKTGIFDEQYF. The CDR3, as DNA: TGCAGTGCTAGAAAGACAGGGATTTTCGACGAGCAGTACTTC.

This clone was detected ten times or more. The V gene is TRBV6-4, the J gene TRBJ1-6; D may be TRBD1 (6 bases). The V and J ends lost 0 bases and 6 bases respectively, with 12 bases between them. The CDR3 length is 16 residues. Germline assignment: CDR1 MRHNA and CDR2 SNTAGT. CDR3 DNA: TGTGCCAGCAGTGACTCCTACGACAGGAGTAATTCACCCCTCCACTTT. Translated, it gives CASSDSYDRSNSPLHF.

This clone was observed at least ten times. The rearrangement joins TRBV2 to TRBJ1-2, with D possibly matching TRBD1 (5 bases). The CDR3 is 13 residues long. Per the germline V gene, CDR1 is SNHLY and CDR2 is FYNNEI. V was cut by 7 bases and J by 8 bases, with 17 bases left in between. The CDR3 sequence is CASTWDLSKGYTF. Here the CDR3 DNA reads TGTGCCAGCACCTGGGACCTATCTAAAGGCTACACCTTC.

This clone was recorded many times. The chain employs TRBV19 and TRBJ2-4; 13 bases map to TRBD2. With 5 bases clipped from V and 7 bases from J, the junction kept 5 bases outside the gene matches. The CDR3 extends over 15 amino acids. CDR1 is LNHDA and CDR2 is SQIVND in the germline V gene (reference sequence). The CDR3 reads CASSGLAGVGNIQYF. The CDR3 DNA follows: TGTGCCAGTAGTGGACTAGCGGGAGTAGGGAACATTCAGTACTTC.

The chain recombines TRBV11-3 with TRBJ2-3, with 9 bases lining up with TRBD2. The CDR3 contains 15 residues. The germline V gene has CDR1 SGHNT and CDR2 YENEEA. V gave up 5 bases and J gave up 1 base; unmatched junction bases: 4. CDR3 protein: CASSRGGAGTDTQYF. CDR3 nucleotides: TGTGCCAGCAGCCGCGGGGGGGCCGGCACAGATACGCAGTATTTT.

This clone was found many times. The V gene is TRBV7-9, the J gene TRBJ2-7; D remains unclear. Germline CDR1 SEHNR, CDR2 FQNEAQ (reference sequence). This CDR3 is 12 amino acids long. The V end lost 4 bases, the J end lost 0 bases, and 4 bases lay between the germline ends. In DNA form, the CDR3 reads TGTGCCAGCAGCTCCAGCTCCTACGAGCAGTACTTC. Amino acids: CASSSSSYEQYF.

Many counts were recorded for this clone. The chain combines TRBV7-8 with TRBJ2-1, with D possibly TRBD1 on 5 matching bases. V dropped 3 bases and J dropped 8 bases, with 11 bases sitting between them. Germline V gene data show CDR1 as SGHVS and CDR2 as FQNEAQ. The CDR3 extends over 13 amino acids. CDR3 sequence (DNA): TGTGCCAGCAGCTTGGATTCCAGGGATGAGCAGTTCTTC. It encodes CASSLDSRDEQFF.

This clone was seen many times. A read error may explain this, as a much larger clone is one base away. This sample also contains other DNA sequences that code for the same CDR3. The chain links TRBV7-9 to TRBJ1-1; D is ambiguous. Germline V CDR1 and CDR2: SEHNR, FQNEAQ (reference sequence). V gave up 4 bases and J gave up 5 bases, with 14 bases separating them. This CDR3 contains 14 residues. The CDR3 protein is CASSYTYGDTEAFF. The DNA of the CDR3 is TGTGCCAGCAGCTATACGTACGGGGATACTGAAGCTTTCTTT.

This clone was counted at least ten times. This chain connects TRBV19 to TRBJ2-7, with D uncertain. From germline, CDR1 is LNHDA and CDR2 SQIVND (reference sequence). V was cut by 4 bases and J by 7 bases, with 14 bases left in between. The CDR3 covers 13 residues. The CDR3 loop reads CASSRTGLTEQYF. CDR3 nucleotide sequence: TGTGCCAGTAGTAGGACCGGGCTCACTGAGCAGTACTTC.